The 16 T cell receptor beta chains reported below all come from one sample, sequenced in a study of cytomegalovirus exposure and HLA in healthy donors. The study ran its PCR with 60 Vbeta and 13 Jbeta primers. Generated by immunoSEQ multiplex PCR, the TCRdb table keeps only in-frame clones and is missing some. The data show about 96,000 clones, approximately 80% seen once. What was sequenced was PBMCs. The receptors shown here come from a man under 40 in good health and CMV-seronegative.

The gene calls are TRBV14 and TRBJ1-6; D gene unclear. The CDR3 runs to 16 residues. Trimming removed 2 bases from V and 0 bases from J, with 8 bases in between. Germline CDR1 and CDR2: SGHDN and FVKESK. This chain's CDR3 is CASSQFTDSYNSPLHF. The DNA of the CDR3 is TGTGCCAGCAGCCAATTTACAGACTCCTATAATTCACCCCTCCACTTT. Full variable domain (outside the CDR3, taken from reference TRBV14 and TRBJ1-6): EAGVTQFPSHSVIEKGQTVTLRCDPISGHDNLYWYRRVMGKEIKFLLHFVKESKQDESGMPNNRFLAERTGGTYSTLKVQPAELEDSGVYFCASSQFTDSYNSPLHFGNGTRLTVT.

The V call is TRBV5-8, the J call TRBJ1-1; tentatively, D is TRBD1 (5 bases). V was trimmed by 4 bases and J by 5 bases, leaving 9 bases between them. This CDR3 has 12 residues. Germline-derived CDR1 and CDR2 are SGHTS and YDEGEE. This CDR3 reads CASSPGYTEAFF. The CDR3 DNA reads TGTGCCAGCAGCCCAGGGTATACTGAAGCTTTCTTT.

The rearrangement joins TRBV30 to TRBJ1-4, with 8 bases matching TRBD1. CDR3 length equals 13 residues. Losses at the gene ends were 4 bases for V and 4 bases for J; bases not matched to a gene: 2. Germline V gene sequence: CDR1 GTSNPN, CDR2 SVGIG (reference sequence). CDR3 protein: CAWNRGNNEKLFF. The CDR3 DNA reads TGTGCCTGGAACAGGGGGAATAATGAAAAACTGTTTTTT.

V is TRBV4-1 and J is TRBJ1-1; TRBD1 agrees at 11 bases. The germline gives CDR1 MGHRA, CDR2 YSYEKL. The CDR3 is 16 residues long. The V gene end was trimmed by 5 bases and the J gene end by 4 bases; junction bases not matched to a gene: 9. The CDR3 is CASSSGQGAWGTEAFF. The CDR3 DNA is TGCGCCAGCAGCTCAGGACAGGGGGCTTGGGGCACTGAAGCTTTCTTT.

This chain uses TRBV7-8 with TRBJ2-7; TRBD1 matches at 8 bases. The CDR3 has 15 amino acids. Germline V CDR1 and CDR2: SGHVS, FQNEAQ. The J segment lost 2 bases and the V segment lost 4 bases, leaving 7 bases of the junction unmatched. The CDR3 DNA follows: TGTGCCAGCAGCTCAACAGGGGGAGGCCCCTACGAGCAGTACTTC. Amino acids: CASSSTGGGPYEQYF.

The CDR3 DNA follows: TGTGCCAGCAGTTACGGGGTAGCGGGGGTGGGAGAGCAGTACTTC. It encodes CASSYGVAGVGEQYF. V and J are TRBV6-5 and TRBJ2-7; 9 positions agree with TRBD2. The germline gives CDR1 MNHEY, CDR2 SVGAGI. Trimming at V came to 2 bases and at J to 7 bases, leaving 9 bases not matched to a gene. CDR3 length equals 15 residues.

J is TRBJ2-7 and V is TRBV5-1; D is unresolved. V shed 0 bases and J shed 3 bases, with 10 bases lying between them. This CDR3 is 14 amino acids long. Germline loops: CDR1 SGHRS, CDR2 YFSETQ. CDR3 bases: TGCGCCAGCAGCTTGGACCAGGCCTACTACGAGCAGTACTTC. Translated, it gives CASSLDQAYYEQYF. Using reference TRBV5-1 and TRBJ2-7 for the parts outside the CDR3, the full variable domain is KAGVTQTPRYLIKTRGQQVTLSCSPISGHRSVSWYQQTPGQGLQFLFEYFSETQRNKGNFPGRFSGRQFSNSRSEMNVSTLELGDSALYLCASSLDQAYYEQYFGPGTRLTVT.

The rearrangement joins TRBV18 to TRBJ1-1; maybe TRBD1 (5 bases). The CDR3 is 15 amino acids. CDR1 is KGHSH and CDR2 is LQKENI in the germline V gene. The V end was cut by 0 bases, the J end by 3 bases, with 11 bases between. CDR3 DNA sequence: TGTGCCAGCTCACCACCCGTAGTAGGGGACACTGAAGCTTTCTTT. Amino acid sequence: CASSPPVVGDTEAFF.

The chain combines TRBV5-4 with TRBJ1-3; D unclear. V was clipped by 1 base and J by 0 bases, with 8 bases between them. Germline loops: CDR1 SGHNT, CDR2 YYREEE (reference sequence). The CDR3 is made up of 15 amino acids. The CDR3 loop reads CASSLPGRSGNTIYF. The CDR3 nucleotides read TGTGCCAGCAGCTTGCCAGGCCGCTCTGGAAACACCATATATTTT.

V gene TRBV30 combines with J gene TRBJ1-4; tentative D call: TRBD1 (6 bases). The CDR3 sequence is 14 residues long. Trimming pared 0 bases from V and 8 bases from J, leaving 13 bases between. The germline CDR1 and CDR2 sequences are GTSNPN and SVGIG (reference sequence). CDR3: CAWSVPGVSEKLFF. The CDR3 DNA is TGTGCCTGGAGTGTACCAGGGGTGAGCGAAAAACTGTTTTTT.

The chain is built from TRBV19 and TRBJ2-1; 8 nucleotides align to TRBD2. V lost 5 bases to trimming and J lost 6 bases; unmatched junction nucleotides: 9. Germline-derived CDR1 and CDR2 are LNHDA and SQIVND (reference sequence). This CDR3 contains 15 residues. DNA of the CDR3: TGTGCCAGTAGTCGTGGCGGGGGGAATCCCAATGAGCAGTTCTTC. Translated: CASSRGGGNPNEQFF.

This sequence joins TRBV27 and TRBJ1-1; no firm D call. The CDR3 is 15 residues long. Germline V gene lookup returns CDR1 MNHEY and CDR2 SMNVEV (reference sequence). V lost 3 bases and J lost 4, with 15 bases in between. The CDR3: CASSFDRVYRTEAFF. The CDR3 bases are TGTGCCAGCAGTTTTGATCGGGTTTATCGCACTGAAGCTTTCTTT.

V gene TRBV7-8 combines with J gene TRBJ1-1, with 7 bases identical to TRBD1. V lost 4 bases to trimming and J lost 0 bases; unmatched junction nucleotides: 5. This CDR3 is built from 15 residues. Germline assignment: CDR1 SGHVS and CDR2 FQNEAQ. This CDR3 reads CASSYNRGMNTEAFF. The CDR3 coding sequence is TGTGCCAGCAGCTATAACAGGGGAATGAACACTGAAGCTTTCTTT.

The rearrangement joins TRBV5-1 to TRBJ1-2; D uncertain. Germline assignment: CDR1 SGHRS and CDR2 YFSETQ. V was shortened by 0 bases and J by 4 bases, with 10 bases between the two germline ends. The CDR3 loop spans 14 amino acids. CDR3 sequence (DNA): TGCGCCAGCAGCTTGGGCCGGGATTCCTATGGCTACACCTTC. This codes for CASSLGRDSYGYTF.

V and J are TRBV30 and TRBJ1-2; maybe TRBD1 (5 bases). There are 15 residues in the CDR3. V gave up 0 bases and J gave up 4 bases, with 15 bases separating them. Germline values: CDR1 GTSNPN, CDR2 SVGIG (reference sequence). The CDR3: CAWSVSGTHPYGYTF. In DNA, the CDR3 is TGTGCCTGGAGTGTAAGCGGGACCCACCCCTATGGCTACACCTTC. Variable domain in full (rest from reference TRBV30 and TRBJ1-2): SQTIHQWPATLVQPVGSPLSLECTVEGTSNPNLYWYRQAAGRGLQLLFYSVGIGQISSEVPQNLSASRPQDRQFILSSKKLLLSDSGFYLCAWSVSGTHPYGYTFGSGTRLTVV.

A word on this clone: The germline gene is not matched at one end of the junction; a read error may be the cause. V usage is TRBV27 and J usage is TRBJ2-3; 7 bases map to TRBD2. Per the germline V gene, CDR1 is MNHEY and CDR2 is SMNVEV (reference sequence). This CDR3 contains 14 residues. The CDR3 loop is CASTLRGGTDTQYF. The CDR3 region has the DNA TGTGCCAGCACTTTACGGGGGGGCACAGATACGCAGTATTTT.